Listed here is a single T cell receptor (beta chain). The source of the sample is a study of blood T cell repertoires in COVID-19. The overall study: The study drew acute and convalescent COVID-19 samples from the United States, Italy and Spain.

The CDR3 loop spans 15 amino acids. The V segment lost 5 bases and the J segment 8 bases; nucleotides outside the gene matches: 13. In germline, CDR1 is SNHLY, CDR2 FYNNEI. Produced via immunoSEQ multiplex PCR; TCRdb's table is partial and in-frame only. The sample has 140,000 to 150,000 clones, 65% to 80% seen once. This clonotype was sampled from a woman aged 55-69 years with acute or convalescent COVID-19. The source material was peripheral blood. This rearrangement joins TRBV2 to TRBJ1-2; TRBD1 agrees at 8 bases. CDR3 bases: TGTGCCAGCAGTCTCCTCGGACAGGGTGTGAGGGGCTACACCTTC. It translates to CASSLLGQGVRGYTF.